This entry lists 27 T cell receptor beta chains sequenced from one sample in a study of blood T cell repertoires in COVID-19. Some clones are missing from TCRdb's copy, which holds only in-frame ones; the method was immunoSEQ multiplex PCR. This table holds about 290,000 clones, around 90% found once. The source material was peripheral blood. These receptors originate from a woman aged 40 to 50 who had recovered from COVID-19.

This clone showed up just a few times. The chain employs TRBV5-5 and TRBJ2-3; 10 bases align to TRBD1. The CDR3 totals 15 residues. V shed 3 bases and J 4 bases; nucleotides not matched to a gene: 5. Germline V gene sequence: CDR1 SGHKS, CDR2 YYEKEE (reference sequence). Here the CDR3 DNA reads TGTGCCAGCAGCTCGGGACAGGGGATCGCAGATACGCAGTATTTT. Protein product: CASSSGQGIADTQYF.

J is TRBJ2-7 and V is TRBV19; D not certain. The V end lost 5 bases, the J end lost 4 bases, and 12 bases lay between the germline ends. The CDR3 totals 13 residues. The germline CDR1 and CDR2 sequences are LNHDA and SQIVND (reference sequence). The CDR3 DNA reads as TGTGCCAGTAGTTTTTCCCCGGGTTACGAGCAGTACTTC. Residues: CASSFSPGYEQYF.

The genes are TRBV29-1 and TRBJ2-7; D unclear. This CDR3 region has 12 residues. Germline V gene lookup returns CDR1 SQVTM and CDR2 ANQGSEA. V was pared by 4 bases and J by 0 bases, with 7 bases between. CDR3 bases: TGCAGCGTTGCTGTAGACTCCTACGAGCAGTACTTC. Its translation: CSVAVDSYEQYF.

This sequence joins TRBV19 and TRBJ1-4, with D maybe TRBD1 (5 bases). In germline, CDR1 is LNHDA, CDR2 SQIVND (reference sequence). The CDR3 is made up of 14 amino acids. V lost 5 bases and J lost 0, with 7 bases in between. The CDR3 loop is CASSWTTTNEKLFF. DNA for the CDR3: TGTGCCAGTAGTTGGACAACAACTAATGAAAAACTGTTTTTT.

This chain uses TRBV12-3 or TRBV12-4 with TRBJ1-3; possibly TRBD1 for D (5 bases). V gave up 7 bases and J gave up 2 bases, with 9 bases separating them. The CDR3 runs to 13 residues. Here the CDR3 DNA reads TGTGCCAGCAACAAGGACACTGGAAACACCATATATTTT. Amino acid sequence: CASNKDTGNTIYF.

V and J are TRBV5-1 and TRBJ2-7; perhaps TRBD1 as D (6 bases). Germline lookup yields CDR1 SGHRS and CDR2 YFSETQ. Trimming removed 0 bases at V and 1 base at J, with 8 bases between. This CDR3 is built from 14 residues. The CDR3 protein is CASSLEQGSYEQYF. CDR3 sequence (DNA): TGCGCCAGCAGCTTGGAACAGGGTTCCTACGAGCAGTACTTC.

The chain joins TRBV4-1 to TRBJ2-1; D is possibly TRBD2 (6 bases). This CDR3 is built from 16 residues. Germline V gene sequence: CDR1 MGHRA, CDR2 YSYEKL. Trimming pared 4 bases from V and 5 bases from J, leaving 18 bases between. This chain's CDR3 is CASSRFSSETNNEQFF. The CDR3 nucleotides read TGCGCCAGCAGCCGGTTTTCTAGCGAGACCAACAATGAGCAGTTCTTC.

This chain uses TRBV15 with TRBJ1-1; 7 nucleotides match TRBD1. CDR3 length: 16 residues. In germline, CDR1 is LNHNV, CDR2 YYDKDF (reference sequence). The V and J ends lost 4 bases and 5 bases, in that order; junction bases with no gene match: 13. CDR3 sequence: CATSTGTALKGTEAFF. The DNA of the CDR3 is TGTGCCACCAGCACCGGGACAGCCCTAAAGGGAACTGAAGCTTTCTTT.

The chain is built from TRBV3-1 (or the pseudogene TRBV3-2) and TRBJ2-5, with 8 bases matching TRBD2. V lost 2 bases and J lost 4; bases outside the gene matches: 6. The CDR3 loop spans 15 amino acids. Germline CDR1 is LGHDT and CDR2 is YNNKEL (reference sequence). The CDR3 region has the DNA TGTGCCAGCAGCCAAATAGCGGGATTACGAGAGACCCAGTACTTC. It specifies CASSQIAGLRETQYF.

The V gene is TRBV28, the J gene TRBJ1-5, with 10 nucleotides matching TRBD1. CDR1 is MDHEN and CDR2 is SYDVKM in the germline V gene. The CDR3 is made up of 17 amino acids. V lost 3 bases, J lost 2 bases, and 7 bases stayed unmatched. CDR3 DNA sequence: TGTGCCAGCAGTTTCCCCGGGACAGGGGTGGGCAATCAGCCCCAGCATTTT. Amino acid sequence: CASSFPGTGVGNQPQHF.

The rearrangement uses TRBV19 and TRBJ2-2; D unresolved. This CDR3 has 16 residues. Between the trimmed V and J ends, which lost 3 bases and 4 bases, there was a span of 15 bases. The V gene's germline CDR1 is LNHDA and CDR2 SQIVND (reference sequence). The CDR3 reads CASSIIVVEITGELFF. CDR3 nucleotides: TGTGCCAGTAGTATTATTGTTGTAGAGATCACCGGGGAGCTGTTTTTT.

The chain recombines TRBV7-8 with TRBJ1-2; D ambiguous. This CDR3 has 15 residues. From germline, CDR1 is SGHVS and CDR2 FQNEAQ. V shed 5 bases and J shed 8 bases, with 21 bases lying between them. Here the CDR3 reads CASSPWESPIGGYTF. Here the CDR3 DNA reads TGTGCCAGCAGCCCATGGGAGAGTCCGATTGGGGGCTACACCTTC. The complete variable domain, with remaining parts taken from reference TRBV7-8 and TRBJ1-2, reads GAGVSQSPRYKVAKRGQDVALRCDPISGHVSLFWYQQALGQGPEFLTYFQNEAQLDKSGLPSDRFFAERPEGSVSTLKIQRTQQEDSAVYLCASSPWESPIGGYTFGSGTRLTVV.

This chain links TRBV30 with TRBJ2-1; 10 bases agree with TRBD2. The V gene end was trimmed by 5 bases and the J gene end by 10 bases; junction bases not matched to a gene: 17. CDR3 length: 16 residues. Germline V CDR1 and CDR2: GTSNPN, SVGIG (reference sequence). CDR3 in DNA: TGTGCCTGGGGGTGGGGCCGGGCTAGCGGGAGCTCCGAGCAGTTCTTC. This gives the protein CAWGWGRASGSSEQFF.

The V gene is TRBV5-1, the J gene TRBJ2-7; D may be TRBD1 (7 bases). CDR3 length: 12 amino acids. The germline gives CDR1 SGHRS, CDR2 YFSETQ. The V gene lost 3 bases and the J gene lost 6 bases, with 10 bases spanning the gap. The chain's CDR3 is CASSYRGGEQYF. The DNA of the CDR3 is TGCGCCAGCAGCTACAGGGGAGGCGAGCAGTACTTC.

This chain joins TRBV18 and TRBJ2-4; D is perhaps TRBD2 (5 bases). CDR1 is KGHSH, CDR2 LQKENI, per germline. This CDR3 is 15 amino acids long. Trimming pared 3 bases from V and 7 bases from J, leaving 16 bases between. This chain's CDR3 is CASSPSTGLANIQYF. The CDR3 DNA is TGTGCCAGCTCACCGTCCACCGGACTGGCGAACATTCAGTACTTC.

This chain connects TRBV28 to TRBJ2-7, with D possibly matching TRBD1 (6 bases). Trimming shortened V by 6 bases and J by 3 bases, and 18 bases separated the two germline ends. The CDR3 sequence is 15 residues long. The germline gives CDR1 MDHEN, CDR2 SYDVKM. CDR3 DNA sequence: TGTGCCAGCAGACCCGACAGGCTGAACTTCTACGAGCAGTACTTC. This translates into CASRPDRLNFYEQYF.

V gene TRBV18 combines with J gene TRBJ1-2; 7 bases agree with TRBD1. This CDR3 region has 14 residues. Per the germline V gene, CDR1 is KGHSH and CDR2 is LQKENI. J lost 6 bases, V lost 4 bases, and 8 bases had no gene match. The CDR3: CASSLQGTPDGYTF. CDR3 nucleotides: TGTGCCAGCTCACTACAGGGGACTCCGGATGGCTACACCTTC.

The chain combines TRBV9 with TRBJ2-3, with D unclear. Deletions cut 0 bases from V and 0 bases from J, with 11 bases between. Germline lookup yields CDR1 SGDLS and CDR2 YYNGEE. The CDR3 loop spans 16 amino acids. The CDR3: CASSVVAWASTDTQYF. The CDR3 bases are TGTGCCAGCAGCGTAGTGGCCTGGGCTAGCACAGATACGCAGTATTTT.

This chain uses TRBV4-2 with TRBJ2-4; 12 positions match TRBD2. Germline CDR1 is LGHNA and CDR2 is YNFKEQ. There are 16 residues in the CDR3. Trimming removed 1 base from V and 4 bases from J; junction bases left unmatched: 2. DNA for the CDR3: TGTGCCAGCAGCCAAGTCGGGACTAGCGGGAAAAACATTCAGTACTTC. This codes for CASSQVGTSGKNIQYF.

This chain uses TRBV7-6 with TRBJ2-2; tentative D call: TRBD2 (6 bases). The CDR3 has 16 residues. Between the trimmed V and J ends, which lost 0 bases and 4 bases, there was a span of 12 bases. Germline V CDR1 and CDR2: SGHVS, FNYEAQ. CDR3 residues: CASSLAGGIGTGELFF. The CDR3 bases are TGTGCCAGCAGCTTAGCGGGCGGGATCGGCACCGGGGAGCTGTTTTTT.

The chain employs TRBV5-6 and TRBJ2-1; 8 positions match TRBD1. The CDR3 is 16 residues long. With 0 bases clipped from V and 2 bases from J, the junction kept 4 bases outside the gene matches. Germline V gives CDR1 SGHDT, CDR2 YYEEEE. The CDR3 DNA sequence: TGTGCCAGCAGCTTGGGCGACAGGGGCGCCTACAATGAGCAGTTCTTC. This translates into CASSLGDRGAYNEQFF.

This chain uses TRBV7-9 with TRBJ2-2, with D perhaps matching TRBD1 (5 bases). Germline CDR1 and CDR2: SEHNR and FQNEAQ (reference sequence). V gave up 3 bases and J gave up 5 bases, with 7 bases separating them. The CDR3 totals 13 residues. The CDR3 bases are TGTGCCAGCAGCTTTCAGGGAACCGGGGAGCTGTTTTTT. This encodes CASSFQGTGELFF.

The V call is TRBV20-1, the J call TRBJ2-5; 7 bases agree with TRBD1. With 3 bases clipped from V and 4 bases from J, the junction kept 20 bases outside the gene matches. Germline assignment: CDR1 DFQATT and CDR2 SNEGSKA (reference sequence). This CDR3 spans 18 amino acids. The DNA for the CDR3 is TGCAGTGCTAGTCGGGTCACAGGGGCCGTTAGTGGGTCAGAGACCCAGTACTTC. Translation: CSASRVTGAVSGSETQYF.

The chain carries TRBV24-1 and TRBJ2-7; 8 bases agree with TRBD1. Germline V gene sequence: CDR1 KGHDR, CDR2 SFDVKD. CDR3 size: 13 residues. V gave up 7 bases and J gave up 6 bases; unmatched junction bases: 7. The CDR3: CATSRGQGGEQYF. Here the CDR3 DNA reads TGTGCCACCAGCCGAGGACAGGGAGGCGAGCAGTACTTC.

The chain combines TRBV7-9 with TRBJ2-3; weak D call: TRBD1 (5 bases). The CDR3 has 14 amino acids. Germline V lookup: CDR1 SEHNR, CDR2 FQNEAQ (reference sequence). V shed 4 bases and J shed 1 base, with 9 bases lying between them. The CDR3 is CASSSTVGTDTQYF. The CDR3 coding sequence is TGTGCCAGCAGCTCGACAGTTGGCACAGATACGCAGTATTTT.

The rearrangement joins TRBV5-1 to TRBJ2-7; D might be TRBD2 (5 bases). This CDR3 spans 15 amino acids. The V end lost 2 bases, the J end lost 3 bases, and 15 bases lay between the germline ends. Germline values: CDR1 SGHRS, CDR2 YFSETQ. CDR3 residues: CASSFLSGIGYEQYF. CDR3 DNA: TGCGCCAGCAGCTTCTTATCCGGGATAGGCTACGAGCAGTACTTC.

The chain employs TRBV4-1 and TRBJ2-5, with TRBD2 identical over 10 bases. Germline lookup yields CDR1 MGHRA and CDR2 YSYEKL. This CDR3 comprises 15 residues. With V trimmed by 3 bases and J by 6 bases, 7 bases remained unmatched. CDR3 protein: CASSQGLASVQTQYF. CDR3 coding DNA: TGCGCCAGCAGCCAGGGACTAGCGAGTGTGCAGACCCAGTACTTC.